A single sample is the source of the 18 T cell receptor beta chains below, sequenced in a study of blood T cell repertoires in COVID-19. Assay: immunoSEQ multiplex PCR; the TCRdb copy retains only in-frame clones and omits some. Of about 150,000 clones in the sample, about nine tenths were seen once. Material for sequencing was peripheral blood. Source of these receptors: a human donor in a cohort sampled during active COVID-19.

This clone was observed a few times. Distinct nucleotide sequences in the sample also encode this CDR3. The chain is built from TRBV7-9 and TRBJ1-5; D uncertain. The germline CDR1 and CDR2 sequences are SEHNR and FQNEAQ (reference sequence). The CDR3 contains 12 residues. V was trimmed by 2 bases and J by 4 bases, leaving 3 bases between them. CDR3 loop: CASSLPNQPQHF. CDR3 nucleotide sequence: TGTGCCAGCAGCTTACCGAATCAGCCCCAGCATTTT. Together with reference TRBV7-9 and TRBJ1-5, the CDR3 gives the full variable domain: DTGVSQNPRHKITKRGQNVTFRCDPISEHNRLYWYRQTLGQGPEFLTYFQNEAQLEKSRLLSDRFSAERPKGSFSTLEIQRTEQGDSAMYLCASSLPNQPQHFGDGTRLSIL.

This clone was seen a single time. V usage is TRBV9 and J usage is TRBJ1-3; the match to TRBD1 covers 7 bases. J gave up 0 bases and V 3 bases, and 6 bases lay outside the gene matches. CDR1 is SGDLS and CDR2 is YYNGEE in the germline V gene. This CDR3 region has 16 residues. Written as DNA, the CDR3 is TGTGCCAGCAGCGGGTTGGGGACAGCCTCTGGAAACACCATATATTTT. The encoded protein is CASSGLGTASGNTIYF.

The V call is TRBV7-9, the J call TRBJ2-7; the match to TRBD1 covers 12 bases. The CDR3 has 15 residues. Germline V gene lookup returns CDR1 SEHNR and CDR2 FQNEAQ (reference sequence). The trim removed 3 bases at V and 4 bases at J, leaving 4 bases unmatched. This CDR3 reads CASSLGTGGRYEQYF. DNA of the CDR3: TGTGCCAGCAGCTTGGGGACAGGGGGCCGGTACGAGCAGTACTTC.

This rearrangement joins TRBV7-6 to TRBJ2-5, with D unclear. The CDR3 extends over 11 amino acids. Germline lookup yields CDR1 SGHVS and CDR2 FNYEAQ. The germline V and J ends were trimmed by 5 bases and 2 bases, with 3 bases remaining between them. The CDR3 region has the DNA TGTGCCAGCAGCCCACAAGAGACCCAGTACTTC. This gives the protein CASSPQETQYF.

This chain joins TRBV5-1 and TRBJ2-7; TRBD1 matches 9 bases. Germline-derived CDR1 and CDR2 are SGHRS and YFSETQ. J was trimmed by 5 bases and V by 3 bases; bases with no gene match: 0. The CDR3 is 12 residues long. CDR3 DNA sequence: TGCGCCAGCAGCTGGACAGGGGACGAGCAGTACTTC. It codes for CASSWTGDEQYF.

The rearrangement joins TRBV19 to TRBJ1-1, with 12 bases fitting TRBD1. Trimming cost V 5 bases and J 5 bases; bases outside gene matches: 12. CDR1 is LNHDA and CDR2 is SQIVND in the germline V gene (reference sequence). CDR3 size: 17 residues. In DNA, the CDR3 is TGTGCCAGTAGTTCCCGGGACAGGGGGCACCTAGGGACTGAAGCTTTCTTT. Its translation: CASSSRDRGHLGTEAFF. The whole variable domain, remainder taken from reference TRBV19 and TRBJ1-1, is DGGITQSPKYLFRKEGQNVTLSCEQNLNHDAMYWYRQDPGQGLRLIYYSQIVNDFQKGDIAEGYSVSREKKESFPLTVTSAQKNPTAFYLCASSSRDRGHLGTEAFFGQGTRLTVV.

The chain joins TRBV12-3 or TRBV12-4 to TRBJ2-1, with 7 positions matching TRBD1. The CDR3 is made up of 13 amino acids. V was clipped by 6 bases and J by 7 bases; unmatched bases: 6. CDR3 bases: TGTGCCAGCAGCGCAGACAGGGCTAATGAGCAGTTCTTC. Its translation is CASSADRANEQFF.

The chain recombines TRBV19 with TRBJ2-3; TRBD2 matches at 8 bases. The germline V gene has CDR1 LNHDA and CDR2 SQIVND (reference sequence). The length of the CDR3 is 15 residues. V lost 4 bases and J lost 0; bases outside the gene matches: 3. This CDR3 is CASSTSGFSTDTQYF. In nucleotides, the CDR3 is TGTGCCAGTAGTACTAGCGGGTTTAGCACAGATACGCAGTATTTT. The full variable domain, with the rest looked up from reference TRBV19 and TRBJ2-3, is DGGITQSPKYLFRKEGQNVTLSCEQNLNHDAMYWYRQDPGQGLRLIYYSQIVNDFQKGDIAEGYSVSREKKESFPLTVTSAQKNPTAFYLCASSTSGFSTDTQYFGPGTRLTVL.

The chain employs TRBV6-5 and TRBJ1-6; perhaps TRBD1 as D (5 bases). V was trimmed by 8 bases and J by 9 bases, leaving 8 bases between them. Germline CDR1 reads MNHEY; CDR2 reads SVGAGI. The CDR3 extends over 11 amino acids. The CDR3 loop reads CASGGISPLHF. CDR3 sequence (DNA): TGTGCCAGCGGGGGGATTTCACCCCTCCACTTT.

J is TRBJ2-1 and V is TRBV27; 10 positions agree with TRBD2. This CDR3 is built from 16 residues. Germline CDR1 reads MNHEY; CDR2 reads SMNVEV (reference sequence). Losses at the gene ends were 5 bases for V and 4 bases for J; bases not matched to a gene: 8. The CDR3, as DNA: TGTGCCAGCAGTCCCGAACTAGCGGGGATTTACAATGAGCAGTTCTTC. It yields the protein CASSPELAGIYNEQFF.

This clone was seen only once. The V gene is TRBV7-9, the J gene TRBJ2-6; 10 bases line up with TRBD1. CDR1 is SEHNR and CDR2 is FQNEAQ in the germline V gene (reference sequence). V shed 8 bases and J 3 bases; nucleotides not matched to a gene: 7. This CDR3 spans 16 amino acids. The CDR3 sequence is CASSWTGGNGANVLTF. CDR3 sequence (DNA): TGTGCCAGCTCGTGGACAGGGGGGAATGGGGCCAACGTCCTGACTTTC. Looking up the rest from reference TRBV7-9 and TRBJ2-6 gives the full variable domain: DTGVSQNPRHKITKRGQNVTFRCDPISEHNRLYWYRQTLGQGPEFLTYFQNEAQLEKSRLLSDRFSAERPKGSFSTLEIQRTEQGDSAMYLCASSWTGGNGANVLTFGAGSRLTVL.

The gene calls are TRBV2 and TRBJ1-1, with D maybe TRBD1 (6 bases). The CDR3 runs 15 residues. Germline CDR1 and CDR2: SNHLY and FYNNEI. With 5 bases removed from V and 6 bases from J, the gap between germline ends came to 19 bases. The CDR3 sequence: CASSFLLRQAPEAFF. In DNA, the CDR3 is TGTGCCAGCAGTTTCCTGCTCCGACAGGCCCCTGAAGCTTTCTTT.

The rearrangement joins TRBV9 to TRBJ2-2, with D maybe TRBD2 (5 bases). CDR1 is SGDLS and CDR2 is YYNGEE in the germline V gene. There are 16 residues in the CDR3. V was clipped by 0 bases and J by 1 base, with 10 bases between them. The CDR3 spells CASSVAASWNTGELFF. Written as DNA, the CDR3 is TGTGCCAGCAGCGTAGCAGCTAGCTGGAACACCGGGGAGCTGTTTTTT.

The chain uses TRBV29-1 and TRBJ2-1; 7 bases match TRBD1. With 7 bases clipped from V and 4 bases from J, the junction kept 10 bases outside the gene matches. CDR3 length: 14 amino acids. Germline V gene data show CDR1 as SQVTM and CDR2 as ANQGSEA. The chain's CDR3 is CSGRTGDLYNEQFF. The CDR3 DNA sequence: TGCAGCGGCAGAACAGGGGACCTATACAATGAGCAGTTCTTC.

This clone appeared a single time. The CDR3 sequence: CASSLGDTGELFF. The CDR3 nucleotides are TGCGCCAGCAGCTTAGGGGACACCGGGGAGCTGTTTTTT. The chain links TRBV5-1 to TRBJ2-2, with D tentatively TRBD1 (5 bases). Germline lookup yields CDR1 SGHRS and CDR2 YFSETQ. This CDR3 contains 13 residues. Trimming took 2 bases from V and 3 from J, leaving 5 bases between them.

V is TRBV9 and J is TRBJ2-7; D call uncertain. In germline, CDR1 is SGDLS, CDR2 YYNGEE. The V end lost 0 bases, the J end lost 1 base, and 11 bases lay between the germline ends. This CDR3 has 15 residues. This chain's CDR3 is CASSVATERSYEQYF. DNA for the CDR3: TGTGCCAGCAGCGTAGCTACGGAGAGGTCCTACGAGCAGTACTTC.

This chain joins TRBV20-1 and TRBJ1-2; no firm D call. This CDR3 region has 11 residues. CDR1 is DFQATT, CDR2 SNEGSKA, per germline (reference sequence). V was clipped by 2 bases and J by 4 bases, with 5 bases between them. The chain's CDR3 is CSARRSYGYTF. The CDR3 DNA is TGCAGTGCTAGACGGTCCTATGGCTACACCTTC.

J is TRBJ2-2 and V is TRBV6-5; D perhaps matches TRBD1 (6 bases). Per the germline V gene, CDR1 is MNHEY and CDR2 is SVGAGI. The CDR3 covers 15 residues. V dropped 6 bases and J dropped 0 bases, with 11 bases sitting between them. CDR3 nucleotide sequence: TGTGCCAGCAGCCAGAGGACAGCGAACACCGGGGAGCTGTTTTTT. Protein: CASSQRTANTGELFF.